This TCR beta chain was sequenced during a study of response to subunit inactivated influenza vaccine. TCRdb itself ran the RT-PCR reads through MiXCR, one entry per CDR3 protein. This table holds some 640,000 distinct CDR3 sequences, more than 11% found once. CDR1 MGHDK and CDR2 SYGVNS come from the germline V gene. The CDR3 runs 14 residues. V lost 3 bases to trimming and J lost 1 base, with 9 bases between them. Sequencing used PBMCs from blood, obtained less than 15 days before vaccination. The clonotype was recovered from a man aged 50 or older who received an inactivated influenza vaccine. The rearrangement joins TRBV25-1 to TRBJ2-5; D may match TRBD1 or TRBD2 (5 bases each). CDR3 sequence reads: CASSEWGTQETQYF. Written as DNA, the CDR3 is TGTGCCAGCAGTGAGTGGGGGACCCAAGAGACCCAGTACTTC.